Sequencing of this TCR beta chain was carried out in a study of T-cell memory formation after mild COVID-19. Findings and caveats of the study: In second-wave clones peaking day 37, SARS-CoV-2 specificity remained unconfirmed. Pre-infection memory contained some responding clones, which suggested that cross-reactive memory had joined. Whereas later expanders leaned CD4+, clones contracting day 15 to 85 showed a balanced CD4/CD8 makeup.

This CDR3 contains 15 residues. Germline assignment: CDR1 MNHEY and CDR2 SMNVEV (reference sequence). The V segment lost 5 bases and the J segment 2 bases; nucleotides outside the gene matches: 6. A note on this clonotype: What it recognizes is unknown.

Constant-segment primers served in 5'RACE that generated TCR alpha and TCR beta cDNA libraries bearing sample barcodes and UMIs. Using its own MiXCR run on the 5' RACE reads, TCRdb lists one record per CDR3 protein. The sample lists under 550,000 distinct CDR3 sequences, roughly 20% occurring once. The sequence was obtained from an adult woman who had mild COVID-19 (a few samples of this study predate the infection). Cell type and time point are not known. The chain joins TRBV27 to TRBJ2-7; 10 bases agree with TRBD1. The sequenced material came from PBMCs or a T cell subset sorted from them (not recorded which). The CDR3: CASSQGGQGTYEQYF. CDR3 coding DNA: TGTGCCAGCAGTCAGGGGGGACAGGGGACCTACGAGCAGTACTTC.